These T cell receptor beta chains were read from a single sample in a study of T-cell memory formation after mild COVID-19. A single record per CDR3 protein comes from TCRdb applying MiXCR to the 5' RACE reads. This table has a few hundred thousand distinct CDR3 sequences, 14% appearing once. Sequenced input: PBMCs or a T cell subset sorted from them (not recorded which). The receptors originated from a man younger than 30 who had mild COVID-19 (a few samples of this study predate the infection). Cell type and time point are not known. Each CDR3 is given with its conserved first and last residue. The D gene is left open where the match is weak. Part of the rows lack a size; the others show once, few, many or a class for expanded clones.

TRBV19	TRBJ2-1	few	.	13	TGTGCCAGTAGTGGGGGGCCTAGCGATGAGCAGTTCTTC	CASSGGPSDEQFF
TRBV20-1	TRBJ2-1	few	.	17	TGCAGTGCTAGAGAGGTTTTAGGGGCGGGGGCCATCAATGAGCAGTTCTTC	CSAREVLGAGAINEQFF
TRBV7-7	TRBJ2-5	few	TRBD2	17	TGTGCCAGCAGCCGTTCGACTAGCGGGGACAGCCAAGAGACCCAGTACTTC	CASSRSTSGDSQETQYF
TRBV24-1	TRBJ1-2	.	TRBD1	16	TGTGCCACCAGTGATTACAGGGGGCCAGAGGAGAGTGGCTACACCTTC	CATSDYRGPEESGYTF
TRBV5-1	TRBJ2-5	few	.	13	TGCGCCAGCAGCTTGGCGGTAGACACGGTCCAGTACTTC	CASSLAVDTVQYF
TRBV20-1	TRBJ1-1	.	TRBD1	16	TGCAGTGCTAGGGCACCGGGACAGGCGGGAACCCTGGCAGCTTTCTTT	CSARAPGQAGTLAAFF
TRBV4-3	TRBJ2-1	.	.	15	TGCGCCAGCAGCCCAGACAGGTCTCCCTACAATGAGCAGTTCTTC	CASSPDRSPYNEQFF
TRBV6-5	TRBJ1-1	.	.	12	TGTGCCAGCAGTATAGGAGGATTTGAAGCTTTCTTT	CASSIGGFEAFF
TRBV6-5	TRBJ1-2	many	TRBD1	14	TGTGCCAGCACCCAATCCCTCACAGGGGGTGGCTACACCTTC	CASTQSLTGGGYTF
TRBV27	TRBJ2-7	few	.	16	TGTGCCAGCAGTTTTTTGGGGGGCAGGAGCTCCTACGAGCAGTACTTC	CASSFLGGRSSYEQYF
TRBV6-5	TRBJ1-1	few	.	13	TGTGCCAGCAGTCAACGGGGGGCCACTGAAGCTTTCTTT	CASSQRGATEAFF
TRBV7-3	TRBJ2-5	many	TRBD2	17	TGTGCCAGCAGCTCCGGCCTTCTAGCGGGGGGGCAAGAGACCCAGTACTTC	CASSSGLLAGGQETQYF
TRBV20-1	TRBJ2-3	.	.	14	TGCAGTGCTATGCCCCCGCATTTCACAGATACGCAGTATTTT	CSAMPPHFTDTQYF
TRBV4-1	TRBJ2-1	.	.	16	TGCGCCAGCAGCCGTCCGACAGTGAGCTCCTACAATGAGCAGTTCTTC	CASSRPTVSSYNEQFF
TRBV6-1	TRBJ2-7	.	TRBD1	16	TGTGCCAGCAGTGAATATCCAGGGGGTACTAGGTACGAGCAGTACTTC	CASSEYPGGTRYEQYF
TRBV2	TRBJ2-7	.	TRBD1	13	TGTGCCAGCAGGAGGACAGGGCGCTACGAGCAGTACTTC	CASRRTGRYEQYF
TRBV12-3/TRBV12-4	TRBJ1-2	many	.	12	TGTGCCAGCAGTTTAGGGGTCTATGGCTACACCTTC	CASSLGVYGYTF
TRBV4-2	TRBJ2-6	few	.	17	TGTGCCAGCAGCCAAGATCCCGACGGCTCTGGGGCCAACGTCCTGACTTTC	CASSQDPDGSGANVLTF
TRBV18	TRBJ2-7	many	.	14	TGTGCCAGCTCACCGGGGATTGTGGAGTACGAGCAGTACTTC	CASSPGIVEYEQYF
TRBV28	TRBJ2-5	.	TRBD2	15	TGTGCCGAGTCGGGGGGGGGTCCAGGACTCAAGACCCAGTACTTC	CAESGGGPGLKTQYF
TRBV15	TRBJ2-3	.	.	14	TGTGCCACCAGCAGCGGGGGAAGCACAGATACGCAGTATTTT	CATSSGGSTDTQYF
TRBV6-5	TRBJ2-1	few	.	13	TGTGCCAGCAGTAATTCAGGGTCGGGGGAGCAGTTCTTC	CASSNSGSGEQFF
TRBV12-3/TRBV12-4	TRBJ2-1	few	.	13	TGTGCCAGTGGGGCAGGGTTGGGTAATGAGCAGTTCTTC	CASGAGLGNEQFF
TRBV5-1	TRBJ2-1	few	TRBD1	15	TGCGCCAGCAGCTCGTTGGGACAGGGGTACAATGAGCAGTTCTTC	CASSSLGQGYNEQFF
TRBV5-8	TRBJ1-2	.	.	13	TGTGCCAGCAGCAAGGACGGTCACTATGGCTACACCTTC	CASSKDGHYGYTF
TRBV20-1	TRBJ2-1	many	TRBD2	13	TGCAGTGCCCGCGCCGGCGGGGGACCCGCGCAGTTCTTC	CSARAGGGPAQFF
TRBV18	TRBJ2-3	few	TRBD1	14	TGTGCCAGTATCAAGGACAGGGGCACAGATACGCAGTATTTT	CASIKDRGTDTQYF
TRBV18	TRBJ1-4	.	TRBD1	18	TGTGCCAGCTCAAGACCGGGACAGGGGGCAGTGATCGGTGAAAAACTGTTTTTT	CASSRPGQGAVIGEKLFF
TRBV4-3	TRBJ1-2	.	.	15	TGCGCCAGCAGCCAAGATATAGGCGTCGTCTATGGCTACACCTTC	CASSQDIGVVYGYTF
TRBV20-1	TRBJ2-5	few	TRBD2	15	TGCAGTGCTAGACTAGCGGGGAGTTGGGAAGAGACCCAGTACTTC	CSARLAGSWEETQYF
TRBV24-1	TRBJ2-5	few	.	12	TGTGCCACCAGTGATTTTGTAGAGACCCAGTACTTC	CATSDFVETQYF
TRBV27	TRBJ1-4	.	TRBD1	15	TGTGCCAGCAGTTCCCCCGGGACAGGGGATGAAAAACTGTTTTTT	CASSSPGTGDEKLFF
TRBV12-3/TRBV12-4	TRBJ2-7	few	.	13	TGTGCCAGCAGTTTAGAGGGACCGGACGAGCAGTACTTC	CASSLEGPDEQYF
TRBV29-1	TRBJ2-2	few	.	15	TGCAGCGCCGAAGGGATCGGTGGGGTCACCGGGGAGCTGTTTTTT	CSAEGIGGVTGELFF
TRBV19	TRBJ2-3	few	TRBD1	13	TGTGCCAGTAGAGACAGGGGATCGGATACGCAGTATTTT	CASRDRGSDTQYF
TRBV6-5	TRBJ1-2	.	TRBD1	15	TGTGCCAGCAGTTCCACGACAGGGTGGACCTATGGCTACACCTTC	CASSSTTGWTYGYTF
TRBV20-1	TRBJ1-5	.	TRBD1	14	TGCAGTGCGACAGGGTCCGTTTGGAATCAGCCCCAGCATTTT	CSATGSVWNQPQHF
TRBV30	TRBJ1-2	.	TRBD1	13	TGTGCCTGGGACCGACAGGGGTCCTATGGCTACACCTTC	CAWDRQGSYGYTF
TRBV29-1	TRBJ2-7	.	TRBD1	13	TGCAGCGCCGTAAATTTACAGGGGAAAGGCCAGTACTTC	CSAVNLQGKGQYF
TRBV11-3	TRBJ2-1	few	.	13	TGTGCCAGCAGCGCCTCAGCGAACAATGAGCAGTTCTTC	CASSASANNEQFF
TRBV7-9	TRBJ1-5	few	.	14	TGTGCCAGCAGCTACTCCGGGAGAAATCAGCCCCAGCATTTT	CASSYSGRNQPQHF
TRBV20-1	TRBJ1-1	many	TRBD1	14	TGCAGTGTCCCCAAACAGGGGGCTGGCACTGAAGCTTTCTTT	CSVPKQGAGTEAFF
TRBV5-6	TRBJ1-2	.	TRBD1	13	TGTGCCAGCAGCTCACAGGGGTTCTATGGCTACACCTTC	CASSSQGFYGYTF
TRBV27	TRBJ1-1	few	TRBD1	13	TGTGCCAGCAGTTGGACAGGTAGCACTGAAGCTTTCTTT	CASSWTGSTEAFF
TRBV19	TRBJ2-1	.	TRBD2	14	TGTGCCACCCTTAGCGGGGCCAACTACAATGAGCAGTTCTTC	CATLSGANYNEQFF
TRBV6-2/TRBV6-3	TRBJ1-1	.	.	12	TGTGCCAGCAGTCAACGGGAGGGTCTGGCTTTCTTT	CASSQREGLAFF
TRBV12-3/TRBV12-4	TRBJ2-3	.	.	13	TGTGCCAGCAGTACGACACGCACAGATACGCAGTATTTT	CASSTTRTDTQYF
TRBV20-1	TRBJ2-3	.	.	13	TGCAGTGCCAGGGAACGTGTCACAGATACGCAGTATTTT	CSARERVTDTQYF
TRBV5-1	TRBJ2-2	.	TRBD2	16	TGCGCCAGCAGCTTGGTCGGGACTAGCGGCACCGGGGAGCTGTTTTTT	CASSLVGTSGTGELFF
TRBV29-1	TRBJ2-1	few	.	13	TGCAGCGCTCCAGGGGAGGCCTACAATGAGCAGTTCTTC	CSAPGEAYNEQFF
TRBV19	TRBJ2-7	.	.	14	TGTGCCAGTAGTCCCTACGGGAGCTCCTACGAGCAGTACTTC	CASSPYGSSYEQYF
TRBV5-1	TRBJ2-3	.	.	15	TGCGCCAGCAGCTTACCGGGGGCGCCTCGGGATACGCAGTATTTT	CASSLPGAPRDTQYF
TRBV20-1	TRBJ1-1	.	.	16	TGCAGTGCTAGAGATCGGGGGGGCGTTGGAGCGGATGAAGCTTTCTTT	CSARDRGGVGADEAFF